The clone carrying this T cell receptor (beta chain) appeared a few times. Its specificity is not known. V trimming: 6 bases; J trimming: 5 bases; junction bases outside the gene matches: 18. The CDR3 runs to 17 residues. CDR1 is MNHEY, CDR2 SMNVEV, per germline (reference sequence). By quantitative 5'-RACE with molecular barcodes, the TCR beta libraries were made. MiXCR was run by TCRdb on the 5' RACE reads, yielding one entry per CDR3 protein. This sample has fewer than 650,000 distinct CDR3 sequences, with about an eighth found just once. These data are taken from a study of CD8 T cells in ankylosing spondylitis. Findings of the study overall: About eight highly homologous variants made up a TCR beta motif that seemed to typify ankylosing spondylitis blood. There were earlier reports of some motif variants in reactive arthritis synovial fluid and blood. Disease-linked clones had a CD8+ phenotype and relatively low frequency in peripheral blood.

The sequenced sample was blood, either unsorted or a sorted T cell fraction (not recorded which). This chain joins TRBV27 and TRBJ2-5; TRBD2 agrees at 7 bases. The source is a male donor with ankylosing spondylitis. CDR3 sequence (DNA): TGTGCCAGCAGCCTCCCGGGCGGGAGACATTCTTGGGAGACCCAGTACTTC. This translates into CASSLPGGRHSWETQYF.